The next 8 T cell receptor beta chains were all read from a single sample in a study of blood T cell repertoires in COVID-19. Assay used: immunoSEQ multiplex PCR; TCRdb lists only in-frame clones, some missing. The table includes 230,000 or so clones, 75% to 85% detected once. The sequenced material came from peripheral blood. The origin of the receptors is a middle-aged man who had recovered from COVID-19.

The V and J genes are TRBV6-5 and TRBJ1-1; 9 bases agree with TRBD1. Germline loops: CDR1 MNHEY, CDR2 SVGAGI. With 8 bases clipped from V and 4 bases from J, the junction kept 2 bases outside the gene matches. The CDR3 spans 12 residues. As DNA, the CDR3 is TGTGCCAGCTACAGGGGGCCCACTGAAGCTTTCTTT. Amino acids: CASYRGPTEAFF.

The V gene is TRBV10-1, the J gene TRBJ2-7; TRBD2 might be the D (6 bases). The CDR3 length is 14 residues. Germline CDR1 is WNHNN and CDR2 is SYGVQD (reference sequence). V was trimmed by 8 bases and J by 6 bases, leaving 20 bases between them. The CDR3 coding sequence is TGCGCCAGCGGGCGGGACCCTTCGGAGGCCGAGCAGTACTTC. Its translation: CASGRDPSEAEQYF.

V usage is TRBV10-3 and J usage is TRBJ2-1; TRBD1 agrees at 8 bases. This CDR3 is 14 amino acids long. Germline V gene sequence: CDR1 ENHRY, CDR2 SYGVKD. V lost 7 bases, J lost 4 bases, and 6 bases stayed unmatched. CDR3 nucleotides: TGTGCCATCACCCGGGACAGGAGGTACAATGAGCAGTTCTTC. It yields the protein CAITRDRRYNEQFF.

The V call is TRBV5-1, the J call TRBJ1-3, with 7 bases that match TRBD1. V shed 0 bases, J shed 2 bases, and the junction held 5 bases outside the gene matches. From germline, CDR1 is SGHRS and CDR2 YFSETQ. The CDR3 length is 16 residues. CDR3 loop: CASSLEWQGAGNTIYF. In DNA, the CDR3 is TGCGCCAGCAGCTTGGAATGGCAGGGGGCTGGAAACACCATATATTTT.

This chain connects TRBV5-6 to TRBJ2-3; maybe TRBD1 (6 bases). With 1 base removed from V and 4 bases from J, the gap between germline ends came to 13 bases. Germline V gene lookup returns CDR1 SGHDT and CDR2 YYEEEE. There are 15 residues in the CDR3. This CDR3 reads CASSLYQGSADTQYF. The CDR3 DNA sequence: TGTGCCAGCAGCTTGTACCAGGGGAGCGCAGATACGCAGTATTTT.

The chain has TRBV27 and TRBJ2-7, with 12 bases aligning to TRBD2. CDR3 length equals 16 residues. V shed 4 bases and J 8 bases; nucleotides not matched to a gene: 12. Germline CDR1 MNHEY, CDR2 SMNVEV (reference sequence). Here the CDR3 DNA reads TGTGCCAGCAGTTCCTCACGAGGGACTAGCGGGTTTCAGCAGTACTTC. Its translation is CASSSSRGTSGFQQYF.

The chain employs TRBV19 and TRBJ2-3; TRBD1 might be the D (6 bases). CDR3 length equals 14 residues. V gave up 7 bases and J gave up 0 bases, with 11 bases separating them. Looked up from germline, CDR1 is LNHDA and CDR2 is SQIVND (reference sequence). DNA of the CDR3: TGTGCCAGTAACGACAGGCCTAGCACAGATACGCAGTATTTT. Protein: CASNDRPSTDTQYF.

The chain uses TRBV19 and TRBJ1-3; 11 nucleotides align to TRBD1. CDR1 and CDR2 (germline): LNHDA, SQIVND (reference sequence). V shed 5 bases, J shed 4 bases, and the junction held 7 bases outside the gene matches. The CDR3 contains 16 residues. CDR3 protein: CASSSRGQGDGNTIYF. CDR3 DNA: TGTGCCAGTAGTTCGAGGGGACAGGGGGACGGAAACACCATATATTTT.